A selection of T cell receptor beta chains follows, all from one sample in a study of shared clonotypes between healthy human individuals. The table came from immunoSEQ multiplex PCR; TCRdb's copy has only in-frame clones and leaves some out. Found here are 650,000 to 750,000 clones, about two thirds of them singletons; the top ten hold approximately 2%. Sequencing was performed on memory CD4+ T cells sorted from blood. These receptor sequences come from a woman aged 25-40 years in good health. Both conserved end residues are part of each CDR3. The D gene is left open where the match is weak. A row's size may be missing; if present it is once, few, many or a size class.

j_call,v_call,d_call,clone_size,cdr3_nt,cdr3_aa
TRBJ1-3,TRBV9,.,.,TGTGCCAGCAGCGTCGAACAGGGCTCTGGAAACACCATATATTTT,CASSVEQGSGNTIYF
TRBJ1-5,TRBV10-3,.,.,TGTGCCATCAGTGAGTCTCTTGGGAGCAATCAGCCCCAGCATTTT,CAISESLGSNQPQHF
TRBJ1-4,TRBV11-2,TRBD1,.,TGTGCCAGCAGCAGGGACAGAGATGAAAAACTGTTTTTT,CASSRDRDEKLFF
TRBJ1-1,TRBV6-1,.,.,TGTGCCAGCAGCCCCGGGGGCTATGACACTGAAGCTTTCTTT,CASSPGGYDTEAFF
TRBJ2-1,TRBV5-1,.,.,TGCGCCAGCAGCTCATACCTCTACAATGAGCAGTTCTTC,CASSSYLYNEQFF
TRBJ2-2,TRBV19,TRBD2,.,TGTGCCAGTAGCCGGACTAGCGGGAAATCGAACACCGGGGAGCTGTTTTTT,CASSRTSGKSNTGELFF
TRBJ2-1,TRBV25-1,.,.,TGTGCCGTCCGAATGGGGGCGAATGAGCAGTTCTTC,CAVRMGANEQFF
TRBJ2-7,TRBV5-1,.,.,TGCGCCAGCAGGAACACAGCCGCCTACGAGCAGTACTTC,CASRNTAAYEQYF
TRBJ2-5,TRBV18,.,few,TGTGCCAGCTCACCTCAGGGGCCCACCCAGTACTTC,CASSPQGPTQYF
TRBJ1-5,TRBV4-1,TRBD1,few,TGCGCCAGCAGCCCCGGGGACAGGGATTCCCAGCCCCAGCATTTT,CASSPGDRDSQPQHF
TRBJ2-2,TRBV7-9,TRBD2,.,TGTGCCAGCCACACTCGGACTAGCGGCACCGGGGAGCTGTTTTTT,CASHTRTSGTGELFF
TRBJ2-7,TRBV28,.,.,TGTGCCAGCCTGGCGGGACCCTCCTACGAGCAGTACTTC,CASLAGPSYEQYF